The 10 T cell receptor beta chains given below trace back to one sample, sequenced in a study of tumor-infiltrating lymphocytes in localized non-small cell lung cancer (dated by TCRdb to about 2021). Library preparation used the immunoSEQ multiplex PCR assay. TCRdb obtained this table from immuneACCESS and retained in-frame rearrangements with V and J assigned. These tables miss some clones; where compared with another copy, unresolved V genes account for less than half of the shortfall, and the remainder is unexplained. The sample yields 10,000 to 15,000 clones; about 82% were counted once. The ten largest clones represent roughly 12% of the sample. Sequenced sample: uninvolved lung tissue not adjacent to the tumor. Every receptor here comes from a human donor with non-small cell lung cancer.

The chain links TRBV19 to TRBJ1-3; possibly TRBD1 for D (5 bases). V dropped 6 bases and J dropped 0 bases, with 12 bases sitting between them. The V gene's germline CDR1 is LNHDA and CDR2 SQIVND (reference sequence). This CDR3 is built from 15 residues. CDR3 coding DNA: TGTGCCAGTAGGTACCAGGGCCTCTCTGGAAACACCATATATTTT. It specifies CASRYQGLSGNTIYF.

This clone appeared a few times. Germline is not matched at one junction end, which may reflect a read error. This rearrangement joins TRBV7-2 to TRBJ1-2; no firm D call. Germline V lookup: CDR1 SGHTA, CDR2 FQGNSA. The CDR3 extends over 12 amino acids. The CDR3 protein is CASSLNEWTPAF. The DNA for the CDR3 is TGTGCCAGCAGCTTGAACGAATGGACGCCGGCCTTC.

This clone was counted a single time. This chain connects TRBV28 to TRBJ1-3; D might be TRBD1 (6 bases). Germline loops: CDR1 MDHEN, CDR2 SYDVKM. Trimming took 4 bases from V and 0 from J, leaving 7 bases between them. CDR3 length equals 14 residues. This CDR3 is CASSSDSSGNTIYF. As DNA, the CDR3 is TGTGCCAGCAGTTCGGACAGCTCTGGAAACACCATATATTTT.

This clone came up a few times. This chain connects TRBV30 to TRBJ2-2, with D perhaps TRBD2 (7 bases). The V gene's germline CDR1 is GTSNPN and CDR2 SVGIG (reference sequence). The CDR3 has 17 residues. V was pared by 1 base and J by 3 bases, with 18 bases between. The DNA of the CDR3 is TGTGCCTGGAGTGAGAAGGGGGGGGCGCCCGACACCGGGGAGCTGTTTTTT. Its translation is CAWSEKGGAPDTGELFF.

This clone has a single count. Here the CDR3 reads CASSLVRGNTEAFF. The CDR3 DNA reads as TGTGCCAGCAGCTTGGTGAGGGGTAACACTGAAGCTTTCTTT. V gene TRBV5-4 combines with J gene TRBJ1-1, with D maybe TRBD1 (5 bases). This CDR3 is built from 14 residues. V lost 0 bases and J lost 2, with 8 bases in between. Germline loops: CDR1 SGHNT, CDR2 YYREEE (reference sequence).

This clone was detected a few times. The rearrangement joins TRBV7-2 to TRBJ2-1, with 12 bases that match TRBD2. Trimming cost V 5 bases and J 6 bases; bases outside gene matches: 5. Germline CDR1 SGHTA, CDR2 FQGNSA. CDR3 size: 15 residues. In DNA, the CDR3 is TGTGCCAGCAGCCCGACTAGCGGGGGAGGCAATGAGCAGTTCTTC. Translation: CASSPTSGGGNEQFF.

Only one count was recorded for this clone. The gene calls are TRBV4-1 and TRBJ1-5, with 9 bases fitting TRBD1. The ends lost 2 bases at V and 2 bases at J; junction bases unmatched: 4. Germline V lookup: CDR1 MGHRA, CDR2 YSYEKL. The length of the CDR3 is 16 residues. The CDR3 nucleotides are TGCGCCAGCAGCCAACCAACAGGGGGCCGCAATCAGCCCCAGCATTTT. Its translation is CASSQPTGGRNQPQHF.

V and J are TRBV19 and TRBJ1-3, with a weak D call TRBD1 (5 bases). Germline V CDR1 and CDR2: LNHDA, SQIVND (reference sequence). V lost 3 bases and J 3 bases, leaving 24 bases between the germline ends. CDR3 length equals 19 residues. CDR3 nucleotide sequence: TGTGCCAGTAGTATCGGTATCCCCGGGACCTCGGGGGATGGAAACACCATATATTTT. Translating it yields CASSIGIPGTSGDGNTIYF.

The gene calls are TRBV1 and TRBJ2-3. TRBV1 is an annotated pseudogene. This CDR3 is 14 amino acids long. In DNA form, the CDR3 reads TGCACCAGCAGCCATGCCCACCACGCAGATACGCAGTATTTT. It codes for CTSSHAHHADTQYF.

By proportion, this clone is medium-sized. Other nucleotide sequences from this sample produce the same CDR3. V is TRBV6-6 and J is TRBJ1-5; D gene ambiguous. The germline CDR1 and CDR2 sequences are MNHNY and SVGAGI (reference sequence). This CDR3 is 11 amino acids long. Trimming cost V 4 bases and J 10 bases, with 8 bases left between them. In nucleotides, the CDR3 is TGTGCCAGCAGTTCCGGGGAACCCCAGCATTTT. This sequence encodes CASSSGEPQHF.